The present entry profiles one TCR beta chain with its context. This CDR3 comprises 16 residues. The germline V gene encodes CDR1 MGHRA and CDR2 YSYEKL. It was approximately 4,000 ng of total RNA that each TCR library used. Template switching introduced UMIs that contain a 6-nucleotide sample barcode. TCRdb reprocessed the 5' RACE reads, keeping one entry per CDR3 protein, no DNA. The sample includes around 220,000 distinct CDR3 sequences. The data stem from a study of monozygotic twins with inflammatory bowel disease. This TCR came from a human donor with ulcerative colitis or Crohn's disease, or a healthy co-twin of an affected twin (not recorded which). Sequenced material: blood. V gene TRBV4-1 combines with J gene TRBJ2-3; TCRdb returns TRBD1, unconfirmable since there is no DNA. The chain's CDR3 is CASSQEWQGSTDTQYF.